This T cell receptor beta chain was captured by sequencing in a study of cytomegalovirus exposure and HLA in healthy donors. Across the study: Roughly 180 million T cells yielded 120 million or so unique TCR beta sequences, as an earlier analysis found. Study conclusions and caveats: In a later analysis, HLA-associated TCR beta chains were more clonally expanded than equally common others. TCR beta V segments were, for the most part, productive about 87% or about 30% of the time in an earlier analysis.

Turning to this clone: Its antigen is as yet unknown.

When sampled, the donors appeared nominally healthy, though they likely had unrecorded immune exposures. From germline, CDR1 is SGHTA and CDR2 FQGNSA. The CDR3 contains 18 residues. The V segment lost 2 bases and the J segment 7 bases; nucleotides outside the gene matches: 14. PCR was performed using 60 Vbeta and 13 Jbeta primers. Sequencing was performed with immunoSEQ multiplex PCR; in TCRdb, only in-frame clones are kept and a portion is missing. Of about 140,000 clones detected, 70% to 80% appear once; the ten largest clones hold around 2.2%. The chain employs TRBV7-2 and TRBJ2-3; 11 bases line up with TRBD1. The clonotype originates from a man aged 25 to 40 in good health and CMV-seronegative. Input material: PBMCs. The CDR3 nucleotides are TGTGCCAGCAGCTTACATTTTTATGGACAGGGGGCGCTTTATACGCAGTATTTT. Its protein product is CASSLHFYGQGALYTQYF.